These 9 T cell receptor beta chains were all obtained from the same sample, sequenced in a study of blood T cell repertoires in COVID-19. Sequencing was performed with immunoSEQ multiplex PCR; in TCRdb, only in-frame clones are kept and a portion is missing. The repertoire has roughly 150,000 clones, roughly four fifths of them found once; the top ten carry around 7.7%. The sequencing sample was made of PBMCs or T cells enriched from blood (not recorded which). The source of these receptors is a man aged 50-59 years who had recovered from COVID-19.

The chain links TRBV2 to TRBJ1-5; D remains ambiguous. This CDR3 spans 13 amino acids. Trimming shortened V by 6 bases and J by 0 bases, and 6 bases separated the two germline ends. CDR1 is SNHLY, CDR2 FYNNEI, per germline. CDR3 in amino acids: CASSRYSNQPQHF. CDR3 in DNA: TGTGCCAGCAGCAGATATAGCAATCAGCCCCAGCATTTT.

This chain links TRBV19 with TRBJ1-5; D is unclear. CDR3 size: 14 residues. Germline assignment: CDR1 LNHDA and CDR2 SQIVND (reference sequence). V dropped 4 bases and J dropped 0 bases, with 7 bases sitting between them. The CDR3 sequence is CASSSRSSNQPQHF. Here the CDR3 DNA reads TGTGCCAGTAGTAGCAGGTCTAGCAATCAGCCCCAGCATTTT. Full variable domain (outside the CDR3, taken from reference TRBV19 and TRBJ1-5): DGGITQSPKYLFRKEGQNVTLSCEQNLNHDAMYWYRQDPGQGLRLIYYSQIVNDFQKGDIAEGYSVSREKKESFPLTVTSAQKNPTAFYLCASSSRSSNQPQHFGDGTRLSIL.

The chain links TRBV30 to TRBJ2-2, with D perhaps being TRBD1 or TRBD2 (5 bases each). In germline, CDR1 is GTSNPN, CDR2 SVGIG (reference sequence). Deletions cut 8 bases from V and 5 bases from J, with 9 bases between. The CDR3 length is 11 residues. The CDR3: CAGGRTGELFF. In DNA, the CDR3 is TGTGCCGGGGGACGGACCGGGGAGCTGTTTTTT.

This clone was observed a single time. The chain uses TRBV7-8 and TRBJ2-5; a possible D gene is TRBD2 (6 bases). V was shortened by 6 bases and J by 3 bases, with 23 bases between the two germline ends. Germline CDR1 reads SGHVS; CDR2 reads FQNEAQ. The CDR3 is 17 residues long. CDR3 nucleotide sequence: TGTGCCAGCAGTCTGGGTTACAGGCGGGACGGTAAAGAGACCCAGTACTTC. This codes for CASSLGYRRDGKETQYF.

Written as DNA, the CDR3 is TGTGCCAGCAGCCCTGTCGGACTTCTCGCGGCCGATGGCTACACCTTC. This encodes CASSPVGLLAADGYTF. This chain links TRBV11-3 with TRBJ1-2, with D unclear. With 5 bases removed from V and 6 bases from J, the gap between germline ends came to 22 bases. CDR3 length: 16 amino acids. The germline V gene has CDR1 SGHNT and CDR2 YENEEA.

The chain employs TRBV9 and TRBJ2-5, with 11 bases that match TRBD2. With V trimmed by 0 bases and J by 2 bases, 9 bases remained unmatched. CDR1 and CDR2 from the germline V gene are SGDLS and YYNGEE. This CDR3 has 18 residues. The CDR3 region is CASSVATGGTSGQETQYF. In nucleotides, the CDR3 is TGTGCCAGCAGCGTAGCTACAGGGGGGACTAGCGGACAAGAGACCCAGTACTTC.

The V and J genes are TRBV24-1 and TRBJ1-4; D not resolved. The germline CDR1 and CDR2 sequences are KGHDR and SFDVKD. With 3 bases removed from V and 4 bases from J, the gap between germline ends came to 26 bases. This CDR3 contains 20 residues. CDR3 coding DNA: TGTGCCACCAGTGATCTACAACAAAGGTACAGCCCTTTACTTAATGAAAAACTGTTTTTT. Translating gives CATSDLQQRYSPLLNEKLFF.

V and J are TRBV27 and TRBJ2-3, with 8 bases that match TRBD2. This CDR3 region has 15 residues. Germline V gives CDR1 MNHEY, CDR2 SMNVEV (reference sequence). V gave up 5 bases and J gave up 5 bases; unmatched junction bases: 9. The CDR3 sequence is CASSPQAGAVDTQYF. CDR3 nucleotide sequence: TGTGCCAGCAGTCCGCAAGCGGGGGCCGTAGATACGCAGTATTTT.

This clone has a single count. The V gene is TRBV12-3 or TRBV12-4, the J gene TRBJ2-7, with D perhaps matching TRBD2 (5 bases). This CDR3 has 12 residues. Trimming took off 2 bases at V and 4 bases at J, with 6 bases between the two ends. CDR3 DNA sequence: TGTGCCAGCAGTTTAACTAGGTACGAGCAGTACTTC. This codes for CASSLTRYEQYF.